Sequencing of this T cell receptor (beta chain) was carried out in a study of cytomegalovirus exposure and HLA in healthy donors. General study points: As was reported, the HLA-A and HLA-B alleles of most subjects were accurately predicted from TCR beta sequences. Whilst most TCR sequences proved rare, a subset of public TCRs occurred across many donors. A later examination showed that TCR association rates differed by HLA locus, with DRB1 most and HLA-C fewest.

Donors consisted of healthy bone marrow donors. CDR1 is SEHNR, CDR2 FQNEAQ, per germline (reference sequence). V shed 5 bases, J shed 3 bases, and the junction held 12 bases outside the gene matches. The CDR3 totals 16 residues. Of note for this clone: Its antigen is undetermined.

This PCR relied on a set of 60 Vbeta primers and 13 Jbeta primers. Sequencing used immunoSEQ multiplex PCR; TCRdb keeps in-frame clones, though not all of them. Of 250,000 to 300,000 clones listed, 84% are singletons. Sample: PBMCs. V gene TRBV7-9 combines with J gene TRBJ1-1, with 7 bases lining up with TRBD1. This receptor was taken from a woman between 40 and 55 years old in good health and CMV-seropositive. In DNA, the CDR3 is TGTGCCAGCAGCACTGGCCCGGGACAGCTGGACACTGAAGCTTTCTTT. It encodes CASSTGPGQLDTEAFF.